This T cell receptor (beta chain) was identified in a study of blood T cell repertoires in COVID-19 (TCRdb year 2020). Study-level background: Collaborator samples came from the United States, Italy and Spain and covered acute and convalescent phases of COVID-19. Deeply sampled blood TCRbeta repertoires from subjects exposed to, actively infected with, or recovered from COVID-19 were included in the dataset. A de-identified subject ID, COVID-19 status, age in years and sex were almost always included in the sample metadata. Samples came from the ongoing ImmuneRACE study (first 160 participants) plus 1,254 subjects from 6 global collaborators. HLA class I and class II types, where available, came from metadata supplied by the sample provider rather than from assay-based typing. The prospective study material was composed of cDNA or gDNA derived from T cells, B-cell-depleted T cells, or PBMCs. The repertoires were released in a freely available public database meant as a resource for research on the immune response to SARS-CoV-2.

In the prospective study, participants were roughly 18 to 95 years old, resided in fewer than 25 geographic areas of the United States, and were enrolled through a virtual design. Cohort assignment in the prospective study relied on participant-reported clinical history from a screening survey and a study questionnaire. Recovered participants in ImmuneRACE Cohort 3 were defined as having two consecutive negative NP/OP PCR tests, clearance from a healthcare professional, or resolution of symptoms. Each participant in the prospective study had whole blood, serum and a nasopharyngeal or oropharyngeal swab collected by mobile phlebotomists. Over a roughly 2-month period, participants in the prospective study had the option of providing additional blood draws and questionnaires. Blood samples from the prospective study were shipped frozen or at room temperature prior to DNA extraction. The full study reports these points: The amount of clinical and demographic metadata varied by source and participant and was provided uncurated.

The cysteine opens and the phenylalanine closes a CDR3 of 15 amino acids. Left in the record is the CDR3 DNA by itself, 45 bases read in frame from the first base. Looking up the germline V gene yields CDR1 SGHDT and CDR2 YYEEEE. Relative to germline, V is missing 4 bases and J is missing 3 bases, with 6 bases of the junction outside any gene match. As to this clone: The antigen this receptor binds is unknown. One base away there is no much larger clone; base qualities are not given.

TCRbeta CDR3 regions were amplified from genomic DNA using the immunoSEQ Assay, a bias-controlled multiplex PCR. As for the authors' bioinformatics: Within the assay, amplification of reference gene primers was used to estimate how many nucleated cells each sample contained. Sequence reads were collapsed and filtered to measure the absolute abundance of every unique TCRbeta CDR3 rearrangement. For each sample, productive Simpson clonality was calculated as the square root of Simpson's diversity index across productive rearrangements. TCRdb took over this immuneACCESS table, retaining in-frame rearrangements with V and J assigned. Such tables are incomplete; in checked studies, under half of the missing clones stem from an unresolved V gene, and the remainder is unexplained. The DNA was the basis for D and trimming; V, J and clone size are from that table. This sample lists about 220,000 clones; under 90% were detected once. About 3.2% of the sample belongs to the ten largest clones.

The TCR comes from a woman aged 60 to 75 who had recovered from COVID-19. This receptor chain uses TRBV5-6 and TRBJ2-7; 11 central bases correspond to TRBD2. The sequencing sample was made of PBMCs or T cells enriched from blood (not recorded which). The CDR3 protein: CASSELAGAFYEQYF. The bases read TGTGCCAGCAGCGAACTAGCGGGAGCGTTCTACGAGCAGTACTTC.